This T cell receptor (beta chain) was obtained from a study of blood T cell repertoires in COVID-19. In the study overall: Samples of COVID-19 (acute and convalescent) were obtained from the United States, Italy and Spain. PBMCs, B-cell-depleted T cells, or T cells were the source of the cDNA or gDNA that made up the material.

The CDR3 covers 14 residues. V lost 6 bases and J lost 8, with 17 bases in between. Per germline, CDR1 WSHSY and CDR2 SAAADI. In the original processing: Counts of nucleated cells, estimated from reference gene primer amplification, were obtained. Generated by immunoSEQ multiplex PCR, the TCRdb table keeps only in-frame clones and is missing some. Clone size and V and J calls were adopted from that table, with D and trimming inferred from the DNA. The table shows 120,000 to 150,000 clones, with 82% occurring only once. This receptor was taken from a woman aged 80 or older with acute or convalescent COVID-19. The chain recombines TRBV10-2 with TRBJ2-4, with D perhaps matching TRBD2 (5 bases). Sequenced input: peripheral blood. CDR3 sequence (DNA): TGCGCCAGCAGGGACTTGAGGTTAATAGACATTCAGTACTTC. The encoded protein is CASRDLRLIDIQYF.